Detailed here is one T cell receptor (beta chain). As yet, its antigen is unknown. Other DNA sequences within the sample encode an identical CDR3. Germline CDR1 is SQVTM and CDR2 is ANQGSEA. V was clipped by 8 bases and J by 7 bases, with 18 bases between them. The CDR3 is 13 residues long. These data originate in a study of a mutant IDH1 vaccine in newly diagnosed glioma. Study-level background: Patients received vaccination from 4-6 weeks after radiotherapy alone, or with temozolomide cycles.

Assay: immunoSEQ multiplex PCR; the TCRdb copy retains only in-frame clones and omits some. The sample includes over 25,000 clones, roughly 79% seen only once; the top ten take about 9.3%. As for time point: week 35, safety follow-up. Each vaccine dose was 300 ug of mutant IDH1 20-mer peptide, with topical imiquimod. Overall study findings and caveats: Among patients, roughly 93% showed immune responses induced by the vaccine.

This chain uses TRBV29-1 with TRBJ1-5; maybe TRBD1 (6 bases). This TCR was recovered from a woman between 25 and 40 years old with glioma. Some clones in this sample may be carry-over from other donors' samples. The sample here was PBMCs, taken from a glioma patient whose treatment included an IDH1 peptide vaccine. The CDR3 is CSYRRGDGQPQHF. CDR3 DNA: TGCAGCTACCGGAGGGGGGATGGGCAGCCCCAGCATTTT.